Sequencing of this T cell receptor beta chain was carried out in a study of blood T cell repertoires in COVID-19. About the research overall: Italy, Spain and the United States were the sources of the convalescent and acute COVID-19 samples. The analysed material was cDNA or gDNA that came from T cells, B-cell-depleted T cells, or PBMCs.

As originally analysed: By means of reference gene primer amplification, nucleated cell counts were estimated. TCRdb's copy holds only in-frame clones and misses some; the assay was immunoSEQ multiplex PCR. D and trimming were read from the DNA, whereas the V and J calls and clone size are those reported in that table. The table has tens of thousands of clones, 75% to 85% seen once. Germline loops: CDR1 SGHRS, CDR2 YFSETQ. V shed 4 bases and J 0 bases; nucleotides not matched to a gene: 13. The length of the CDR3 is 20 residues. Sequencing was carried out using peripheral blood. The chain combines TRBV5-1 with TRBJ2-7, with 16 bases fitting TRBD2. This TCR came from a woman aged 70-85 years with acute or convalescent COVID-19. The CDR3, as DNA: TGCGCCAGCAGCCTCACACCGGGACTAGCGGGGGGGCCAAGCTCCTACGAGCAGTACTTC. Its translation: CASSLTPGLAGGPSSYEQYF.